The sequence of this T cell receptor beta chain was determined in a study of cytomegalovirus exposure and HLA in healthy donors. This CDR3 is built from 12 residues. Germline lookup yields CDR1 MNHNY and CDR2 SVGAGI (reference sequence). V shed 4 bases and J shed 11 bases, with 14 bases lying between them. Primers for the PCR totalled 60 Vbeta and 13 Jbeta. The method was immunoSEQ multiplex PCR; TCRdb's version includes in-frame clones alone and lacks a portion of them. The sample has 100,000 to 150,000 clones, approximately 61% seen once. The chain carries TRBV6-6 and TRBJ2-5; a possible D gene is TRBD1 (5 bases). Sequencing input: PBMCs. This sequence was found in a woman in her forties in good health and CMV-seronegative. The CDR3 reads CASSFQQAEQYF. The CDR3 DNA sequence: TGTGCCAGCAGTTTCCAACAGGCGGAGCAGTACTTC.